The clone carrying this T cell receptor beta chain was picked up a small number of times. Its antigen is unidentified. This entry belongs to a study of identical twins. Overall study findings and caveats: Fewer insertions characterized abundant cord blood beta clonotypes, whereas memory repertoires showed none. Compared with unrelated sharing, twin-shared out-of-frame alpha sequences had more low-probability sequences.

V lost 4 bases, J lost 3 bases, and 5 bases stayed unmatched. This CDR3 region has 15 residues. Germline loops: CDR1 LGHNA, CDR2 YSLEER. TCRdb ran MiXCR on the 5' RACE reads and lists one entry per CDR3 protein. Among approximately 500,000 distinct CDR3 sequences, approximately 24% were seen once, and the ten largest hold 2.9%. Another study also made use of these data, one on T cells expressing NK-cell markers. That report adds: Sequencing of TCR beta repertoires drew on sorted CD3+CD56+NKG2C+, CD3+CD56+NKG2C- and CD3+CD56-NKG2C+ T cells. Six or seven donors had dominant NKG2C+ clonotypes that comprised about 1.0-8% of their CD8+ T cells.

This chain connects TRBV4-3 to TRBJ2-2; 7 nucleotides agree with TRBD2. The sequenced material came from CD4+ T cells sorted from blood. The TCR sequence derives from a woman aged 18-30 years in good health. The CDR3 loop is CASSLGTIHTGELFF. The CDR3 coding sequence is TGCGCCAGCAGCCTTGGGACTATTCACACCGGGGAGCTGTTTTTT.